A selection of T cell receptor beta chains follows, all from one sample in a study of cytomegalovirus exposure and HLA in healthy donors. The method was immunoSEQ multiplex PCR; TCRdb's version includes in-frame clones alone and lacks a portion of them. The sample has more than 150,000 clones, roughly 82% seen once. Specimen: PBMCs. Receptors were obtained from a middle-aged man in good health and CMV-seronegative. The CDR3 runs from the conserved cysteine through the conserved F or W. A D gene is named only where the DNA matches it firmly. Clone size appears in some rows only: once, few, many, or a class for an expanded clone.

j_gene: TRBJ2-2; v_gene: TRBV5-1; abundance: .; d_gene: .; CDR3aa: CASRSSGAGTGELFF; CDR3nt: TGCGCCAGCAGGAGTTCAGGGGCGGGCACCGGGGAGCTGTTTTTT
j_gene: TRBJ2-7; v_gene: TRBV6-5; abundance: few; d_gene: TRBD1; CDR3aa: CASRSTGTGFVEQYF; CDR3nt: TGTGCCAGCAGGAGCACCGGGACAGGGTTTGTCGAGCAGTACTTC
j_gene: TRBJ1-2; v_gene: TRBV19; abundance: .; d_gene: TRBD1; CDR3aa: CASSIPPGGGYTF; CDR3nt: TGTGCCAGTAGTATTCCGCCAGGGGGTGGCTACACCTTC
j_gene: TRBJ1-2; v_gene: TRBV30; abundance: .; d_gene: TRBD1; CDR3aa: CAWSAGTALGYTF; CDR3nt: TGTGCCTGGAGTGCCGGGACAGCTTTGGGCTACACCTTC
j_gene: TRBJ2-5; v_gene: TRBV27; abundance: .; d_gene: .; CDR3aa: CASSWGPLATQYF; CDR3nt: TGTGCCAGCAGTTGGGGGCCTTTGGCCACCCAGTACTTC
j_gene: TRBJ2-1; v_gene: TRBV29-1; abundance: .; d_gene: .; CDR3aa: CSVVRGGNEQFF; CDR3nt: TGCAGCGTTGTTAGGGGCGGCAATGAGCAGTTCTTC
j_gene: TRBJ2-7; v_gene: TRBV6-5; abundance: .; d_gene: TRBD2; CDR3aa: CASRPGGGKLGQYF; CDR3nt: TGTGCCAGCAGGCCCGGGGGGGGTAAACTCGGGCAGTACTTC
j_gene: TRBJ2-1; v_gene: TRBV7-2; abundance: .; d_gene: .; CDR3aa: CASSLDWGAYNEQFF; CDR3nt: TGTGCCAGCAGCTTAGATTGGGGGGCCTACAATGAGCAGTTCTTC
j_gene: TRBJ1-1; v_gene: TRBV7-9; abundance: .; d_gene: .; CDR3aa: CASSFGRTEAFF; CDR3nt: TGTGCCAGCAGCTTCGGTCGGACTGAAGCTTTCTTT
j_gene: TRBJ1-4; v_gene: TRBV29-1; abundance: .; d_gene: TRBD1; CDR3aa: CSVAGGLYEKLFF; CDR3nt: TGCAGCGTTGCAGGGGGTTTGTATGAAAAACTGTTTTTT
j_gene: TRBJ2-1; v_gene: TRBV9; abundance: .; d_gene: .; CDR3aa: CASSVGTLGNEQFF; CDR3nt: TGTGCCAGCAGCGTAGGGACTCTTGGTAATGAGCAGTTCTTC
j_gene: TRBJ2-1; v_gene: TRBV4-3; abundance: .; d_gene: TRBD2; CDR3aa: CASSQKGGRATDNEQFF; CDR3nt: TGCGCCAGCAGCCAAAAGGGCGGGAGGGCCACAGACAATGAGCAGTTCTTC